One and the same sample provided the 23 T cell receptor beta chains below, sequenced in a study of blood T cells in healthy people across ages. Then a second PCR, running about 6 to 12 cycles, was carried out with a sample-barcoded 5' primer and a J-beta primer mix. TCRdb ran MiXCR on the 5' RACE reads and lists one entry per CDR3 protein. The table shows 1 million or so distinct CDR3 sequences, with under 30% occurring only once. This sample also appeared in a second study, on T cells of mothers and their children.

Sequences were obtained from blood. These receptors were obtained from a girl aged 2-10 years in good health.

In its sample, this clonotype was seen a few times. The rearrangement links TRBV20-1 to TRBJ2-1, with TRBD1 as a possible D gene (6 bases). The J call may be faulty, since TRBJ2-5 better matches the DNA end. There are 15 residues in the CDR3. CDR1 DFQATT and CDR2 SNEGSKA come from the germline V gene (reference sequence). The CDR3: CSARIPGTRKETQYF. DNA for the CDR3: TGCAGTGCCCGGATCCCCGGGACAAGAAAAGAGACCCAGTACTTC.

The chain combines TRBV4-3 with TRBJ2-5; D remains ambiguous. The assigned J gene may be wrong: the sequence end matches TRBJ2-1 better. CDR1 is LGHNA, CDR2 YSLEER, per germline. This CDR3 is 13 amino acids long. The CDR3 sequence is CASSQDLVAQQFF. CDR3 nucleotide sequence: TGCGCCAGCAGCCAAGATCTCGTGGCGCAGCAGTTCTTC.

V is TRBV4-1 and J is TRBJ1-4; D not certain. Germline V gene lookup returns CDR1 MGHRA and CDR2 YSYEKL. V was clipped by 3 bases and J by 5 bases, with 13 bases between them. CDR3 length: 15 amino acids. The CDR3 loop reads CASSQTPLRNEKLFF. CDR3 nucleotide sequence: TGCGCCAGCAGCCAGACCCCCCTTCGGAATGAAAAACTGTTTTTT.

The chain uses TRBV6-6 and TRBJ1-2; the D is unclear. The germline V gene has CDR1 MNHNY and CDR2 SVGAGI (reference sequence). Between the trimmed V and J ends, which lost 7 bases and 3 bases, there was a span of 12 bases. The CDR3 contains 13 residues. The CDR3 sequence: CASTLLGDYGYTF. The CDR3 DNA reads TGTGCCAGCACCTTACTTGGGGACTATGGCTACACCTTC.

V gene TRBV4-1 combines with J gene TRBJ2-2, with 7 bases lining up with TRBD2. V lost 4 bases to trimming and J lost 4 bases; unmatched junction nucleotides: 9. Germline loops: CDR1 MGHRA, CDR2 YSYEKL. This CDR3 region has 16 residues. DNA of the CDR3: TGCGCCAGCAGCCCCCTTGCGGGGGAAGTCACCGGGGAGCTGTTTTTT. This sequence encodes CASSPLAGEVTGELFF.

The rearrangement links TRBV9 to TRBJ2-1, with 11 bases that match TRBD2. The J call is uncertain, as TRBJ2-5 better fits the DNA end. Germline V gives CDR1 SGDLS, CDR2 YYNGEE. This CDR3 has 15 amino acids. The DNA of the CDR3 is TGTGCCAGCAGCGTTAATCTAGCGGGGGGCGAGACCCAGTACTTC. Translating gives CASSVNLAGGETQYF.

This clonotype showed up just a few times. The genes are TRBV27 and TRBJ2-3; D is undetermined. The CDR3 extends over 13 amino acids. Deletions cut 6 bases from V and 5 bases from J, with 12 bases between. Germline V gene lookup returns CDR1 MNHEY and CDR2 SMNVEV (reference sequence). CDR3 residues: CASSDDLGDTQYF. CDR3 nucleotide sequence: TGTGCCAGCAGCGACGACTTGGGAGATACGCAGTATTTT.

This clonotype was counted a few times. The rearrangement uses TRBV12-3 or TRBV12-4 and TRBJ2-2, with D tentatively TRBD1 (6 bases). There are 13 residues in the CDR3. Trimming stripped 3 bases from V and 6 bases from J, with 8 bases between. The DNA of the CDR3 is TGTGCCAGCAGTTTCCAGGGGCCCGGGGAGCTGTTTTTT. Its protein is CASSFQGPGELFF.

V and J are TRBV12-3 or TRBV12-4 and TRBJ2-3; no reliable D call. Trimming took off 2 bases at V and 0 bases at J, with 9 bases between the two ends. The CDR3 loop spans 15 amino acids. In DNA, the CDR3 is TGTGCCAGCAGTTTACGGTGGCCAAGCACAGATACGCAGTATTTT. Protein: CASSLRWPSTDTQYF.

This clonotype appeared a few times. This sequence joins TRBV6-2 or TRBV6-3 and TRBJ1-4, with D unresolved. The CDR3 covers 20 residues. CDR1 MNHEY and CDR2 SVGEGT come from the germline V gene. V shed 0 bases and J shed 0 bases, with 20 bases lying between them. The CDR3 DNA reads TGTGCCAGCAGTTACTCGATGAGATCGGGATCTGTTGCAACTAATGAAAAACTGTTTTTT. Translation gives CASSYSMRSGSVATNEKLFF.

As concerns this clonotype: Since a much larger clone is just one base distant, this may be a read error. The chain recombines TRBV6-1 with TRBJ2-5, with TRBD2 as a possible D gene (5 bases). This CDR3 has 13 residues. Germline V lookup: CDR1 MNHNS, CDR2 SASEGT. CDR3 residues: CASSRAREETRYF. DNA of the CDR3: TGTGCCAGCAGCCGGGCCCGGGAAGAGACCCGGTACTTC.

The V gene is TRBV14, the J gene TRBJ2-1; TRBD1 or TRBD2 may be the D gene (5 bases each). Trimming cost V 0 bases and J 0 bases, with 12 bases left between them. Germline V gives CDR1 SGHDN, CDR2 FVKESK. The CDR3 contains 17 residues. The CDR3 is CASSQDVWGPSYNEQFF. The CDR3 nucleotides read TGTGCCAGCAGCCAAGACGTCTGGGGACCCTCCTACAATGAGCAGTTCTTC. The full variable domain, in which reference TRBV14 and TRBJ2-1 provide the parts outside the CDR3, is EAGVTQFPSHSVIEKGQTVTLRCDPISGHDNLYWYRRVMGKEIKFLLHFVKESKQDESGMPNNRFLAERTGGTYSTLKVQPAELEDSGVYFCASSQDVWGPSYNEQFFGPGTRLTVL.

This clonotype was seen only a few times. The V gene is TRBV7-9, the J gene TRBJ1-5; D is possibly TRBD1 (5 bases). Germline V lookup: CDR1 SEHNR, CDR2 FQNEAQ (reference sequence). The CDR3 spans 15 residues. V gave up 6 bases and J gave up 0 bases, with 12 bases separating them. The CDR3 coding sequence is TGTGCCAGCAGTCCTGAAGGGGATAGCAATCAGCCCCAGCATTTT. Its translation is CASSPEGDSNQPQHF.

This clonotype has a handful of counts. The rearrangement uses TRBV21-1 and TRBJ2-5; the DNA was not compared with TRBD2, the D call given in the table. The J call may be wrong; the DNA end is better matched by TRBJ2-7. TRBV21-1 constitutes a pseudogene. The CDR3 has 15 amino acids. The CDR3 DNA reads TGTGCCAGCGCGAGGGGAGTAGGGTCCACCTACGAGCAGTACTTC. Protein: CASARGVGSTYEQYF.

The chain uses TRBV28 and TRBJ2-1, with D unclear. This CDR3 spans 15 amino acids. The ends were cut back, 7 bases at V and 6 bases at J, with 19 bases in the middle. Germline V gene lookup returns CDR1 MDHEN and CDR2 SYDVKM. This chain's CDR3 is CASTDGSFLGNEQFF. The CDR3 DNA reads as TGTGCCAGCACGGATGGATCGTTTTTAGGCAATGAGCAGTTCTTC.

The V and J genes are TRBV9 and TRBJ1-2; possible D gene TRBD1, 5 bases. Trimming removed 1 base at V and 8 bases at J, with 18 bases between. CDR1 is SGDLS, CDR2 YYNGEE, per germline. The CDR3 is 15 amino acids. The CDR3 is CASSVSGGEGDGYTF. CDR3 sequence (DNA): TGTGCCAGCAGCGTAAGCGGGGGTGAGGGTGACGGCTACACCTTC. Based on the CDR3 plus reference TRBV9 and TRBJ1-2, the full variable domain is DSGVTQTPKHLITATGQRVTLRCSPRSGDLSVYWYQQSLDQGLQFLIQYYNGEERAKGNILERFSAQQFPDLHSELNLSSLELGDSALYFCASSVSGGEGDGYTFGSGTRLTVV.

V is TRBV7-3 and J is TRBJ2-3, with 9 bases fitting TRBD2. Looked up from germline, CDR1 is SGHTA and CDR2 is FQGTGA. There are 17 residues in the CDR3. The ends lost 2 bases at V and 3 bases at J; junction bases unmatched: 9. CDR3 in amino acids: CASSLVGGGAKTDTQYF. The DNA for the CDR3 is TGTGCCAGCAGCTTAGTAGGCGGGGGGGCCAAGACAGATACGCAGTATTTT.

The gene calls are TRBV12-3 or TRBV12-4 and TRBJ1-3; the match to TRBD1 covers 7 bases. Losses at the gene ends were 4 bases for V and 4 bases for J; bases not matched to a gene: 7. The CDR3 is 15 residues long. CDR3 protein: CASSSRTGWGNTIYF. CDR3 DNA: TGTGCCAGCAGTTCCCGGACAGGCTGGGGAAACACCATATATTTT.

This clonotype was seen a handful of times. This chain uses TRBV7-9 with TRBJ2-1; TRBD2 agrees at 9 bases. The CDR3 contains 15 residues. Germline CDR1 and CDR2: SEHNR and FQNEAQ (reference sequence). V lost 8 bases to trimming and J lost 0 bases; unmatched junction nucleotides: 5. CDR3 sequence (DNA): TGTGCCAGCCTCCTTAGCGGGAGCTCCTACAATGAGCAGTTCTTC. Protein sequence: CASLLSGSSYNEQFF.

This clonotype was seen only a few times. This chain joins TRBV5-1 and TRBJ2-1, with a possible D match to TRBD1 (5 bases). The DNA end favors TRBJ2-7, so the J call may be wrong. The CDR3 has 13 residues. From germline, CDR1 is SGHRS and CDR2 YFSETQ. CDR3 nucleotide sequence: TGCGCCAGCAGCCTGGGGCAGGCCGGCGAGCAGTACTTC. Its translation is CASSLGQAGEQYF.

In this sample, this clonotype turned up a few times. The CDR3 sequence is CASSPGTHSYEQYF. The CDR3 DNA follows: TGTGCCAGCAGCCCCGGGACTCACTCCTACGAGCAGTACTTC. The rearrangement links TRBV12-3 or TRBV12-4 to TRBJ2-7; a possible D gene is TRBD2 (6 bases). This CDR3 contains 14 residues. V was trimmed by 6 bases and J by 0 bases, leaving 12 bases between them.

This clonotype was picked up a small number of times. This sequence joins TRBV7-2 and TRBJ2-5; D gene unclear. CDR1 and CDR2 from the germline V gene are SGHTA and FQGNSA. V was pared by 5 bases and J by 2 bases, with 12 bases between. The CDR3 totals 14 residues. Written as DNA, the CDR3 is TGTGCCAGCAGCGCGCACAGAGAACAAGAGACCCAGTACTTC. Its translation: CASSAHREQETQYF. Full variable domain (remainder filled in from reference TRBV7-2 and TRBJ2-5): GAGVSQSPSNKVTEKGKDVELRCDPISGHTALYWYRQSLGQGLEFLIYFQGNSAPDKSGLPSDRFSAERTGGSVSTLTIQRTQQEDSAVYLCASSAHREQETQYFGPGTRLLVL.

The V call is TRBV20-1, the J call TRBJ1-1; D unresolved. This CDR3 contains 10 residues. Germline lookup yields CDR1 DFQATT and CDR2 SNEGSKA (reference sequence). Trimming pared 2 bases from V and 8 bases from J, leaving 6 bases between. CDR3 sequence: CSARPSEAFF. The CDR3 DNA follows: TGCAGTGCTAGACCATCGGAAGCTTTCTTT.